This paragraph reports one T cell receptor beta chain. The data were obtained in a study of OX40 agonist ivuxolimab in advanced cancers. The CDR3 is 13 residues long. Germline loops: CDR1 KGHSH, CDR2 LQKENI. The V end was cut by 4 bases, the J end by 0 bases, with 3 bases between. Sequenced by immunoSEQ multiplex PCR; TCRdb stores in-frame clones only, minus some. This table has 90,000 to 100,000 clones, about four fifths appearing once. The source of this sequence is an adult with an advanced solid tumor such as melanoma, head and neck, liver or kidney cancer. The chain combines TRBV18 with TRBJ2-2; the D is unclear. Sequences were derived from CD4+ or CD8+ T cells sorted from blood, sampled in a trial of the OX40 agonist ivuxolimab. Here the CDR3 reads CASSRTNTGELFF. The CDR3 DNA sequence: TGTGCCAGCTCACGTACGAACACCGGGGAGCTGTTTTTT.